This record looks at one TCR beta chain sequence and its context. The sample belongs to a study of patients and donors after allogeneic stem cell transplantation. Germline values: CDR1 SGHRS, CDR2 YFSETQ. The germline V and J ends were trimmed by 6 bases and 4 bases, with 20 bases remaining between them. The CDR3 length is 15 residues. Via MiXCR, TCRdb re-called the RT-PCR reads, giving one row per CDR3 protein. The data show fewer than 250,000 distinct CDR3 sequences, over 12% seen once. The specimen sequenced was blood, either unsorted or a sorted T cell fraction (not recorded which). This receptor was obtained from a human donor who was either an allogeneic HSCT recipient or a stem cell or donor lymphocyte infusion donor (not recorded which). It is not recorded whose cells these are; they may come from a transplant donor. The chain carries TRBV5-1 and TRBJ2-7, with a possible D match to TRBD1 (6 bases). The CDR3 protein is CASNPLTGQLYEQYF. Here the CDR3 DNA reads TGCGCCAGCAACCCGTTAACCGGACAGCTATACGAGCAGTACTTC.